This TCR beta chain was retrieved from a study of tumor-infiltrating lymphocytes in primary liver carcinoma. A constant-region primer primed TCR beta cDNA synthesis from roughly 520 ng of total RNA. Researchers made the TCR beta libraries by running three nested multiplex PCR rounds with slightly modified ARM-PCR. With TRBV1-TRBV30 forward primers and a C-beta reverse primer, the first two PCR rounds were run for roughly 10 cycles each. One entry per CDR3 protein, called by TCRdb with MiXCR from the multiplex PCR reads. The sample holds roughly 78,000 distinct CDR3 sequences; roughly two thirds are singletons and the top ten take about an eighth. Co-extraction of both nucleic acids (RNA and DNA) used about 17-33 mg of unsorted bulk tissue. CDR3 length: 14 residues. CDR1 is SGHAT, CDR2 FQDESV, per germline (reference sequence). As concerns this clonotype: Relative to the germline gene, one junction end is altered; a read error may explain this.

The chain uses TRBV11-1 and TRBJ2-7, with 7 bases aligning to TRBD2. The TCR sequence derives from a woman aged 55-75 years with primary liver carcinoma and hepatitis B virus infection. Sequenced: liver tumor tissue from sampling region 4. The sample's subset: tumor region T4, right-lateral pole. CDR3 DNA: TGTACCAGCAGCTTAGACCTGGCGGGAGACGAGCAGTACTTC. Protein sequence: CTSSLDLAGDEQYF.